This TCR beta chain was captured by sequencing in a study of PD-1 blockade in mismatch repair-deficient tumors. For the study at large: Enrolled about 2012-2016, patients had progressing, pretreated mismatch repair-deficient cancers of about a dozen types.

Data came from immunoSEQ multiplex PCR; TCRdb stores just in-frame clones and leaves some out. The table includes 15,000 or so clones, about 80% detected once. All patients were mismatch repair deficient, assessed by either PCR or immunohistochemistry. TCR sequencing covered a few patients who responded to pembrolizumab. Germline V gene sequence: CDR1 LNHDA, CDR2 SQIVND (reference sequence). The CDR3 runs to 15 residues. Trimming cost V 8 bases and J 0 bases, with 14 bases left between them. This TCR derives from an adult with mismatch repair-deficient cancer. The specimen comprised PBMCs, sampled 4 weeks after starting pembrolizumab. This chain uses TRBV19 with TRBJ2-1, with a possible D match to TRBD2 (6 bases). The CDR3: CASEIGSSSYNEQFF. The CDR3 DNA sequence: TGTGCCAGTGAGATCGGGAGCAGCTCCTACAATGAGCAGTTCTTC. Together with reference TRBV19 and TRBJ2-1, the CDR3 gives the full variable domain: DGGITQSPKYLFRKEGQNVTLSCEQNLNHDAMYWYRQDPGQGLRLIYYSQIVNDFQKGDIAEGYSVSREKKESFPLTVTSAQKNPTAFYLCASEIGSSSYNEQFFGPGTRLTVL.